This entry concerns a single T cell receptor beta chain. Treatment defined: roughly 19 received Ad26.COV2.S at low or high dose, single or two shots; several received placebo; per-sample allocation not given. Repertoires come from day 63 after the first vaccine or placebo injection. The data are from a study of Ad26.COV2.S vaccination and SARS-CoV-2 variants. Germline lookup yields CDR1 SQVTM and CDR2 ANQGSEA. This CDR3 contains 16 residues. V shed 3 bases and J 5 bases; nucleotides not matched to a gene: 12. Sequenced by immunoSEQ multiplex PCR; TCRdb stores in-frame clones only, minus some. The data show 410,000 or so clones, with roughly 90% seen just once and around 1.8% held by the top ten.

This clonotype was obtained from a person aged 18-65 years who received the Ad26.COV2.S COVID-19 vaccine or a placebo. The sample was peripheral blood, taken in a trial of Ad26.COV2.S vaccine versus placebo. This chain connects TRBV29-1 to TRBJ2-5; 10 bases agree with TRBD1. The CDR3 here is CSVEGGGTGALETQYF. In DNA form, the CDR3 reads TGCAGCGTTGAGGGGGGTGGGACAGGGGCCCTGGAGACCCAGTACTTC.